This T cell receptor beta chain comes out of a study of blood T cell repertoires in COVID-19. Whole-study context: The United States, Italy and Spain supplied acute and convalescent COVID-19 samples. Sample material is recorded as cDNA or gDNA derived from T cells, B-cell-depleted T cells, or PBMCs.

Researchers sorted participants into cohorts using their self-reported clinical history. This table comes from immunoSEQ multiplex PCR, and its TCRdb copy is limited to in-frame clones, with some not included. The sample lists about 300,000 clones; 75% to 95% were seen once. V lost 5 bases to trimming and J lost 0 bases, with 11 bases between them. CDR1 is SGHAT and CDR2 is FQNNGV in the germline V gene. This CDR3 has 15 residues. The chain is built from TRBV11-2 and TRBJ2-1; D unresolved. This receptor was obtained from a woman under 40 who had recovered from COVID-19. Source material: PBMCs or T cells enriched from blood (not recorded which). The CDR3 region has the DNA TGTGCCAGCAGCCCCAGGTTGAGCTCCTACAATGAGCAGTTCTTC. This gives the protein CASSPRLSSYNEQFF. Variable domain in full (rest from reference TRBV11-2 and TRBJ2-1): EAGVAQSPRYKIIEKRQSVAFWCNPISGHATLYWYQQILGQGPKLLIQFQNNGVVDDSQLPKDRFSAERLKGVDSTLKIQPAKLEDSAVYLCASSPRLSSYNEQFFGPGTRLTVL.